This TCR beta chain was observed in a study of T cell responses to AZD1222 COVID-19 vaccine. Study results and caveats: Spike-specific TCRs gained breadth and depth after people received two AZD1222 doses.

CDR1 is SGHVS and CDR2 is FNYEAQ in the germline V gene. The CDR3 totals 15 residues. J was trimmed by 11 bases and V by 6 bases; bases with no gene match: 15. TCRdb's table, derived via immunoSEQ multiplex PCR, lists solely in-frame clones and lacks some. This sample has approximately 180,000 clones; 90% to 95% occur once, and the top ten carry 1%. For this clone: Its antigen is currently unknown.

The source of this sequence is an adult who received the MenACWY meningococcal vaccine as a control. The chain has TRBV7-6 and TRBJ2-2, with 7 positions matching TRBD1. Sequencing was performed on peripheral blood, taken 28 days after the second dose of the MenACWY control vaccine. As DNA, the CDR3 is TGTGCCAGCAGGTCCCGACAGGGCACTTCAGGAGAGCTGTTTTTT. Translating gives CASRSRQGTSGELFF.